The 21 T cell receptor beta chains below all came from one sample that was sequenced in a study of molecular identifiers for immune sequencing clone quantification. TCRdb reprocessed the PCR reads via MiXCR and lists one record per CDR3 protein. The data hold a few hundred thousand distinct CDR3 sequences, with about a quarter observed a single time. Specimen: naive CD8+ T cells from blood, with Jurkat cell RNA spiked in. Subset given: FACS-sorted CD8+CD4-CCR7+CD45RA+ naive T cells. The receptors derive from a human donor in good health. Some libraries in this study had Jurkat cell RNA spiked in.

This clonotype was seen a handful of times. The chain is built from TRBV7-9 and TRBJ2-1; the D is unclear. Germline CDR1 and CDR2: SEHNR and FQNEAQ (reference sequence). This CDR3 spans 12 amino acids. Deletions cut 2 bases from V and 7 bases from J, with 6 bases between. The CDR3 DNA is TGTGCCAGCAGCTTACCCCGAAATGAGCAGTTCTTC. It yields the protein CASSLPRNEQFF.

The CDR3 coding sequence is TGCGCCAGCAGCTTCCGGGACAGCTTGAACACTGAAGCTTTCTTT. This gives the protein CASSFRDSLNTEAFF. This rearrangement joins TRBV5-1 to TRBJ1-1; 7 positions agree with TRBD1. The CDR3 loop spans 15 amino acids. Unmatched junction bases numbered 4, after V lost 2 bases and J lost 0 bases. The V gene's germline CDR1 is SGHRS and CDR2 YFSETQ. Full variable domain (missing parts from reference TRBV5-1 and TRBJ1-1): KAGVTQTPRYLIKTRGQQVTLSCSPISGHRSVSWYQQTPGQGLQFLFEYFSETQRNKGNFPGRFSGRQFSNSRSEMNVSTLELGDSALYLCASSFRDSLNTEAFFGQGTRLTVV.

There are many counts of this clonotype. This chain connects TRBV6-2 or TRBV6-3 to TRBJ1-2; D unclear. This CDR3 comprises 14 residues. V lost 3 bases, J lost 2 bases, and 10 bases lay in between. CDR1 and CDR2 from the germline V gene are MNHEY and SVGEGT. The CDR3 here is CASSYFGINYGYTF. DNA for the CDR3: TGTGCCAGCAGTTATTTCGGCATAAACTATGGCTACACCTTC.

The chain combines TRBV4-1 with TRBJ2-7; 9 nucleotides agree with TRBD2. V shed 0 bases and J 6 bases; nucleotides not matched to a gene: 9. Germline CDR1 reads MGHRA; CDR2 reads YSYEKL. The CDR3 spans 16 residues. The CDR3 protein is CASSQDLAGVGSEQYF. CDR3 bases: TGCGCCAGCAGCCAAGATTTAGCGGGAGTTGGAAGCGAGCAGTACTTC.

This clonotype was recorded a few times. Possible read error: a much larger clone is one base away. The chain uses TRBV13 and TRBJ2-7; TRBD2 aligns across 11 bases. The CDR3 is made up of 14 amino acids. Germline CDR1 is PRHDT and CDR2 is FYEKMQ (reference sequence). DNA for the CDR3: TGTGCCAGCGGCTTAACTAGCGGGGGTTACGAGCAGTACTTC. This translates into CASGLTSGGYEQYF.

This clonotype was found many times. The chain recombines TRBV4-1 with TRBJ2-7; D remains unclear. Germline lookup yields CDR1 MGHRA and CDR2 YSYEKL. Trimming pared 0 bases from V and 0 bases from J, leaving 15 bases between. The CDR3 loop spans 17 amino acids. CDR3 loop: CASSQDIRLTTSYEQYF. For the CDR3, the DNA is TGCGCCAGCAGCCAAGACATCCGATTAACCACCTCCTACGAGCAGTACTTC.

The chain is built from TRBV4-1 and TRBJ2-7, with 9 bases matching TRBD1. The CDR3 length is 15 residues. Per germline, CDR1 MGHRA and CDR2 YSYEKL. Trimming removed 2 bases from V and 7 bases from J; junction bases left unmatched: 9. The chain's CDR3 is CASSQIGQGLGEQYF. DNA for the CDR3: TGCGCCAGCAGCCAAATCGGACAGGGGCTGGGGGAGCAGTACTTC.

This clonotype has a count of ten or more. One end of the junction does not line up with germline, which may come from a read error. The chain links TRBV20-1 to TRBJ2-7, with TRBD2 matching over 8 bases. The CDR3 consists of 14 residues. Germline V CDR1 and CDR2: DFQATT, SNEGSKA (reference sequence). CDR3 region: CSARAETSAYEQYF. CDR3 sequence (DNA): TGCAGTGCGAGAGCAGAGACTAGCGCCTACGAGCAGTACTTC.

The table lists this clonotype with many counts. The chain recombines TRBV27 with TRBJ2-5, with 7 nucleotides matching TRBD2. Germline V CDR1 and CDR2: MNHEY, SMNVEV (reference sequence). V shed 6 bases, J shed 5 bases, and the junction held 12 bases outside the gene matches. The CDR3 contains 15 residues. CDR3 nucleotide sequence: TGTGCCAGCAGGCCCCTGGGAGGGTCTATCGAGACCCAGTACTTC. This encodes CASRPLGGSIETQYF.

V gene TRBV10-3 combines with J gene TRBJ2-7, with 8 bases fitting TRBD1. J gave up 5 bases and V 3 bases, and 6 bases lay outside the gene matches. This CDR3 is built from 14 residues. Germline lookup yields CDR1 ENHRY and CDR2 SYGVKD. The CDR3, as DNA: TGTGCCATCAGTGAAGGGGACAGGCCCCACGAGCAGTACTTC. This translates into CAISEGDRPHEQYF.

This clonotype was seen a handful of times. V is TRBV27 and J is TRBJ2-4; D not certain. Germline V gene data show CDR1 as MNHEY and CDR2 as SMNVEV (reference sequence). This CDR3 has 12 residues. The V and J ends lost 6 bases and 7 bases respectively, with 10 bases between them. CDR3 DNA: TGTGCCAGCAGCAACCACAATAACATTCAGTACTTC. Translating it yields CASSNHNNIQYF.

This clonotype has a count of ten or more. The V gene is TRBV7-8, the J gene TRBJ1-5; D unresolved. CDR1 is SGHVS, CDR2 FQNEAQ, per germline. The length of the CDR3 is 15 residues. Trimming took 3 bases from V and 5 from J, leaving 14 bases between them. CDR3 sequence (DNA): TGTGCCAGCAGCTTTTTGGAGGGATTTTATCAGCCCCAGCATTTT. This translates into CASSFLEGFYQPQHF.

The rearrangement links TRBV29-1 to TRBJ2-7; 9 bases map to TRBD1. The CDR3 has 13 residues. Looked up from germline, CDR1 is SQVTM and CDR2 is ANQGSEA. V gave up 2 bases and J gave up 6 bases; unmatched junction bases: 5. The CDR3 region is CSVEPGQGSEQYF. The CDR3 DNA is TGCAGCGTTGAACCGGGACAGGGAAGCGAGCAGTACTTC.

Turning to this clonotype: A read error may explain this, as a much larger clone is one base away. The CDR3 region has the DNA TGTGCCAGCAGTACACGGACAGGGGGCTACGAGCAGCACTTC. Its protein product is CASSTRTGGYEQHF. This chain links TRBV28 with TRBJ2-7; 11 bases match TRBD1. The CDR3 spans 14 residues. Germline CDR1 is MDHEN and CDR2 is SYDVKM.

The sample holds a few counts of this clonotype. The V call is TRBV7-9, the J call TRBJ2-3; 11 bases map to TRBD2. The CDR3 loop spans 19 amino acids. Germline V gene lookup returns CDR1 SEHNR and CDR2 FQNEAQ (reference sequence). The V and J ends lost 2 bases and 2 bases, in that order; junction bases with no gene match: 12. The DNA for the CDR3 is TGTGCCAGCAGCTTAAGTCCTAGCGGGGGGCGTCCTTACACAGATACGCAGTATTTT. Translated: CASSLSPSGGRPYTDTQYF.

The V gene is TRBV3-1, the J gene TRBJ2-7; maybe TRBD2 (5 bases). CDR3 size: 16 residues. The V gene's germline CDR1 is LGHDT and CDR2 YNNKEL (reference sequence). V was pared by 0 bases and J by 2 bases, with 14 bases between. CDR3 sequence reads: CASSQDSGGLTYEQYF. The CDR3 DNA sequence: TGTGCCAGCAGCCAAGATTCGGGCGGGTTAACCTACGAGCAGTACTTC.

This clonotype was found once. This sequence joins TRBV28 and TRBJ1-4; maybe TRBD1 (5 bases). The CDR3 spans 16 residues. V gave up 8 bases and J gave up 1 base, with 17 bases separating them. Germline V gives CDR1 MDHEN, CDR2 SYDVKM. DNA for the CDR3: TGTGCCAGCGATCCCCTAGGTGGGGGAACTAATGAAAAACTGTTTTTT. It encodes CASDPLGGGTNEKLFF.

This clonotype showed up many times. The genes are TRBV7-2 and TRBJ2-5; weak D call: TRBD1 (6 bases). With 4 bases removed from V and 5 bases from J, the gap between germline ends came to 14 bases. The CDR3 consists of 14 residues. Germline CDR1 SGHTA, CDR2 FQGNSA. CDR3 protein: CASSSWTERETQYF. In DNA, the CDR3 is TGTGCCAGCAGCTCTTGGACAGAAAGGGAGACCCAGTACTTC.

In regard to this clonotype: A read error is possible here, since a much larger clone lies one base away. This chain uses TRBV12-3 or TRBV12-4 with TRBJ2-5; 7 bases fit TRBD1. This CDR3 is 14 amino acids long. In nucleotides, the CDR3 is TGTGCCAGCAGTGCAGACAGGGTCCAAGAGCCCCAGTACTTC. Translated: CASSADRVQEPQYF.

V and J are TRBV3-1 and TRBJ1-4, with D possibly TRBD1 on 5 matching bases. V was shortened by 1 base and J by 7 bases, with 13 bases between the two germline ends. Germline values: CDR1 LGHDT, CDR2 YNNKEL (reference sequence). CDR3 length: 15 residues. For the CDR3, the DNA is TGTGCCAGCAGCCAAGGTTGGCAGGGAAGTGAAAAACTGTTTTTT. As protein: CASSQGWQGSEKLFF.

Concerning this clonotype: A much larger clonotype is one base distant, so this may be a read error. The chain uses TRBV12-3 or TRBV12-4 and TRBJ1-4; the D is unclear. CDR3 length equals 13 residues. The V end was cut by 6 bases, the J end by 6 bases, with 11 bases between. The CDR3 region has the DNA TGTGCCAGCAGGGACGCTTCAGATGAAAAACTGTTTTTT. It codes for CASRDASDEKLFF.